This T cell receptor (beta chain) was profiled in a study of cytomegalovirus exposure and HLA in healthy donors. Study as a whole: Caucasian-associated ancestry cluster membership applied to about 77% of 398 genotyped donors. Study-level findings and limits: Association of a missense DCLRE1C variant with TCR beta V- and J-gene trimming was reported in a later analysis. Researchers counted around 180 TCR beta chains as cytomegalovirus-associated.

The PCR had 60 Vbeta and 13 Jbeta primers. The method was immunoSEQ multiplex PCR; TCRdb's version includes in-frame clones alone and lacks a portion of them. The table records roughly 180,000 clones, 84% of them present only once. About this clone itself: No antigen is known for it. Other nucleotide sequences in the sample specify the same CDR3.

This CDR3 comprises 11 residues. Germline values: CDR1 KGHSH, CDR2 LQKENI. The V and J ends lost 3 bases and 6 bases respectively, with 4 bases between them. Material: PBMCs. The rearrangement uses TRBV18 and TRBJ2-3; D remains unclear. This clonotype was obtained from a man aged 30 to 45 in good health and CMV-seronegative. As DNA, the CDR3 is TGTGCCAGCTCACCTCGGGATACGCAGTATTTT. It codes for CASSPRDTQYF.